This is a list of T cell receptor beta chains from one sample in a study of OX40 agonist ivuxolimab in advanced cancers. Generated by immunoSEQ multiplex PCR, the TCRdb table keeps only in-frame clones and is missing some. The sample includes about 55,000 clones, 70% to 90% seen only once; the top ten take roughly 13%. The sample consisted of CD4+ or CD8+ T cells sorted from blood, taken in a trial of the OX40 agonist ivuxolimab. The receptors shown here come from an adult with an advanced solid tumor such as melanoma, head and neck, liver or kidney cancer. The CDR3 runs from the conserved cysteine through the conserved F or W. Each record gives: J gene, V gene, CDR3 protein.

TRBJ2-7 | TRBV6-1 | CASSHRDRGYEQYF
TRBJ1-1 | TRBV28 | CASSLYDRDTEAFF
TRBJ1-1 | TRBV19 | CASKASLGDTEAFF
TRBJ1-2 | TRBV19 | CASRETGGVYGYTF
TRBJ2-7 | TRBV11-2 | CASSWRGAASYEQYF
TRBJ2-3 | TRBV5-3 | CARSLDCRTDTQYF
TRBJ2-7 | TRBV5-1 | CATREKDRPGRVSTYEQYF
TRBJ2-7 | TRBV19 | CASSRQGWAEQYF
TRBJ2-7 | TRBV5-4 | CASSLGQGVYEQYF
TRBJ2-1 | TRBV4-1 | CASSQDFRASSSYNEQFF
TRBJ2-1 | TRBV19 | CASSGMASHSYNEQFF
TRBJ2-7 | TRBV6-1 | CASSARQGHYEQYF
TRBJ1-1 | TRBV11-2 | CASSLEPLNTEAFF
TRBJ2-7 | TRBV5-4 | CASSTPGLAYEQYF
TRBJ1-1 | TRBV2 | CASSPRSGWDTEAFF
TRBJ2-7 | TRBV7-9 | CASRTSGSYEQYF
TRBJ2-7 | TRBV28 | CASSLDRGHTGVGARIQNEQYF
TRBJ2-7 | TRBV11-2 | CASSLARGEGHYEQYF
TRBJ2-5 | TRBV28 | CASSGWGQETQYF
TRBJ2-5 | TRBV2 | CASSLGVVRNQETQYF
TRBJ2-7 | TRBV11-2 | CASSLAWASGSRQYF
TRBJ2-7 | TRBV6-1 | CASSGPTGSSFYEQYF
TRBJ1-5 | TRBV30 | CAWRAGQGPHF
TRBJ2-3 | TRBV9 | CASSVRDKQDTDTQYF
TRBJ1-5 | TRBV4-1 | CASSLGGVGPQHF
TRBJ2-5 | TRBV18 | CASSPRVLAGGPNQETQYF
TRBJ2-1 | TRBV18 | CASSGLAGDNEQFF
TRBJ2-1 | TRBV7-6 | CASNPLSGLHNEQFF